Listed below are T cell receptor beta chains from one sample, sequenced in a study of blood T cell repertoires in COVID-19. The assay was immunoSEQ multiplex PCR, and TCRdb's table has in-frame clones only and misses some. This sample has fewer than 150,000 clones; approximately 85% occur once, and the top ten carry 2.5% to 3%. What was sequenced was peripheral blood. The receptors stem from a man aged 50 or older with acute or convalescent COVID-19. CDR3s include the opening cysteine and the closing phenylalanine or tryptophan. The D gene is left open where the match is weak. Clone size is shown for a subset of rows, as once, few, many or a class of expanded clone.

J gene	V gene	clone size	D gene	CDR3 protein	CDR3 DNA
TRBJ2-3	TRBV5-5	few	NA	CASFRRDTSTDTQYF	TGTGCCAGCTTTCGCCGGGACACTTCCACAGATACGCAGTATTTT
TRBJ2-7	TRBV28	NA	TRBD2	CASSPLYTSGKSYEQYF	TGTGCCAGCAGTCCCTTATATACTAGCGGGAAGTCCTACGAGCAGTACTTC
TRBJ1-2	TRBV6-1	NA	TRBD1	CASSDKQGANYGYTF	TGTGCCAGCAGTGACAAGCAGGGGGCGAACTATGGCTACACCTTC
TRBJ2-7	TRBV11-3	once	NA	CASSDRRLIVGHYEQYF	TGTGCCAGCAGCGATCGCCGGCTTATTGTGGGACATTACGAGCAGTACTTC
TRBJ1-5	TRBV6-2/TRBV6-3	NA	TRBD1	CASSYQWGYSGQGAKGAQHF	TGTGCCAGCAGTTACCAATGGGGGTATTCGGGACAGGGGGCCAAAGGAGCCCAGCATTTT
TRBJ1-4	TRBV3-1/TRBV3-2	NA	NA	CASSQRGMANEKLFF	TGTGCCAGCAGCCAAAGGGGCATGGCCAATGAAAAACTGTTTTTT
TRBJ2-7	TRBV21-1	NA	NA	CASSKVQGGPYEQYF	TGTGCCAGCAGCAAAGTCCAGGGAGGCCCCTACGAGCAGTACTTC
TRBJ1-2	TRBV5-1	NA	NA	CASSLGGEGGYTF	TGCGCCAGCAGCTTGGGGGGAGAGGGTGGCTACACCTTC
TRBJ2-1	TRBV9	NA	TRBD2	CASGGLYTYNEQFF	TGTGCCAGCGGGGGACTATACACCTACAATGAGCAGTTCTTC
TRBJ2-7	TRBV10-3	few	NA	CAISGGGPEQYF	TGTGCCATCAGCGGAGGAGGTCCCGAGCAGTACTTC
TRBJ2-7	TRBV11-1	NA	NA	CASSLVTIPGYEQYF	TGTGCCAGCAGCTTAGTTACGATCCCCGGGTACGAGCAGTACTTC
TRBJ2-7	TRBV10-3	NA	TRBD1	CAISESETGAWEQYF	TGTGCCATCAGTGAGTCAGAAACAGGGGCGTGGGAGCAGTACTTC
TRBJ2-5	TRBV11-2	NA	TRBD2	CASSFTSGPQETQYF	TGTGCCAGCAGCTTCACTAGCGGCCCACAAGAGACCCAGTACTTC